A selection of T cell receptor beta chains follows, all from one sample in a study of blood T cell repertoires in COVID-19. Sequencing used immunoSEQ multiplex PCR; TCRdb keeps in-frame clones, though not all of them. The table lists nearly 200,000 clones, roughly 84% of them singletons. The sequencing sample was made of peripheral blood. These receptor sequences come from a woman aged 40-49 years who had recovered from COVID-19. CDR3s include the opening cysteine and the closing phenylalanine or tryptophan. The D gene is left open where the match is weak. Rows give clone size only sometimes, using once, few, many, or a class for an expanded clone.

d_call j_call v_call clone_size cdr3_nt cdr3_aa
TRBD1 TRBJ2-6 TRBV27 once TGTGCCAGCAGTTACGACAGGGAGTCTGGGGCCAACGTCCTGACTTTC CASSYDRESGANVLTF
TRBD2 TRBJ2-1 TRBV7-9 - TGTGCCAGCAGCTACCGGACTAGCGGCCACAATGAGCAGTTCTTC CASSYRTSGHNEQFF
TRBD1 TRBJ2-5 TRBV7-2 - TGTGCCAGCAGCTCGTGGGGGACAGGGAAAGGAGAGACCCAGTACTTC CASSSWGTGKGETQYF
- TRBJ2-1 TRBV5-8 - TGTGCCAGCAACTTACAGGCCGGTGAGCAGTTCTTC CASNLQAGEQFF
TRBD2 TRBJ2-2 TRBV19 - TGTGCCAGTAGTAATCGGGCTAGCGGGATGGGCGGGGAGCTGTTTTTT CASSNRASGMGGELFF
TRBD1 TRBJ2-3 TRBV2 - TGTGCCAGCAGCGACAGGGGTTTGCCAGATACGCAGTATTTT CASSDRGLPDTQYF
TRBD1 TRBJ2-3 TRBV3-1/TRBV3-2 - TGTGCCAGCAGCCAAGATGATGCAGGGACAGTAATCGCAGATACGCAGTATTTT CASSQDDAGTVIADTQYF
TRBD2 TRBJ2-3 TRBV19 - TGTGCCAGTAGGAGCTTGGCGGGACTAGGTACAGATACGCAGTATTTT CASRSLAGLGTDTQYF
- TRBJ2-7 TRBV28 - TGTGCCAGCAGTTTAACGGGCGGGGCCACCTACGAGCAGTACTTC CASSLTGGATYEQYF
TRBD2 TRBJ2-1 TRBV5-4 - TGTGCCAGCAGCTTGTATCTAGCGGGGAGCTCCTACAATGAGCAGTTCTTC CASSLYLAGSSYNEQFF
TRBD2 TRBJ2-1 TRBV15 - TGTGCCACCAGCAGAGATCTCGCCCTAGCGGGAGGTAGGAATGAGCAGTTCTTC CATSRDLALAGGRNEQFF
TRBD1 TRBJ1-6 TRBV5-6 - TGTGCCAGCAGCCGATTACAGGGGGTAGGGTCACCCCTCCACTTT CASSRLQGVGSPLHF
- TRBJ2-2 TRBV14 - TGTGCCAGCAGCCAAGATTCAGGGCGGACCGGGGAGCTGTTTTTT CASSQDSGRTGELFF
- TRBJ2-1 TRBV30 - TGTGCCTGGGCGGAAAAGCGGGCGGGTCGCCCCTACAATGAGCAGTTCTTC CAWAEKRAGRPYNEQFF
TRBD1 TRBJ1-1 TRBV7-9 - TGTGCCAGCAGCTTTCCGGGACAGGGGCCTGAAGCTTTCTTT CASSFPGQGPEAFF
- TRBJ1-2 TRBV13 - TGTGCCAGCAGCCCCTCTGGGGCTATTGACTATGGCTACACCTTC CASSPSGAIDYGYTF
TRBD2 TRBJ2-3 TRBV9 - TGTGCCAGCAGCGTAAGACTAGCGGGAGGGGATACGCAGTATTTT CASSVRLAGGDTQYF
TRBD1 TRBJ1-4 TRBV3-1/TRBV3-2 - TGTGCCAGCAGCCTCTCGGGACAGGGGCCTAATGAAAAACTGTTTTTT CASSLSGQGPNEKLFF
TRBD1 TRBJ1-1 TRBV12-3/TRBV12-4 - TGTGCCAGCAGTCGGACAGGCACTGAAGCTTTCTTT CASSRTGTEAFF
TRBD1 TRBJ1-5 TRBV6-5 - TGTGCCAGCAGAACAGGGGGAGGCAATCAGCCCCAGCATTTT CASRTGGGNQPQHF
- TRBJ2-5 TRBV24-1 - TGTGCCACCAGTGATAGCCGTGAGACCCAGTACTTC CATSDSRETQYF
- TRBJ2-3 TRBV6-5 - TGTGCCAGCAGCCCCGTACAGCGGATCACAGATACGCAGTATTTT CASSPVQRITDTQYF
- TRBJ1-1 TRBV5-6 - TGTGCCAGCAGCTTGCGGACAGAAGCTTTCTTT CASSLRTEAFF
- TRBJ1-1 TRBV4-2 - TGTGCCAGCAGCACCCGGGCAGGGGCGATCACTGAAGCTTTCTTT CASSTRAGAITEAFF
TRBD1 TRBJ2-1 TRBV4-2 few TGTGCCAGCAGCCCGACAGGGTCGGATGAGCAGTTCTTC CASSPTGSDEQFF
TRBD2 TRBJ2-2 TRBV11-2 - TGTGCCAGCAGCTTCGGCGGGAGTAACACCGGGGAGCTGTTTTTT CASSFGGSNTGELFF
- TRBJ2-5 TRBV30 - TGTGCCTGGGTACCCGCCCGGTCAACCCAGTACTTC CAWVPARSTQYF
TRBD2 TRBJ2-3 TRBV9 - TGTGCCAGCAGCCCAAGAGGGACTAGCGGGAGGGGGGACACAGATACGCAGTATTTT CASSPRGTSGRGDTDTQYF
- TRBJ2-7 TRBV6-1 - TGTGCCAGCAGTGAAGTATTGTCCAGGGGGGCCTACGAGCAGTACTTC CASSEVLSRGAYEQYF
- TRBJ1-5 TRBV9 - TGTGCCAGCAGCGTAGGACAGTCGAGACAGCCCCAGCATTTT CASSVGQSRQPQHF
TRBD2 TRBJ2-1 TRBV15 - TGTGCCACCAGCAGAGTGTTTAAGATTCCGGGACTAGCGGAAAGGGATGAGCAGTTCTTC CATSRVFKIPGLAERDEQFF
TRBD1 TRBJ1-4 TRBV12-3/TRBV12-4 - TGTGCCAGCAGTAGGGGGCAGGATGAAAAACTGTTTTTT CASSRGQDEKLFF
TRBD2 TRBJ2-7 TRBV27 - TGTGCCAGCAGTTATGGGACTAGCGGTAGCTACGAGCAGTACTTC CASSYGTSGSYEQYF
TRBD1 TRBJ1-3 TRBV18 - TGTGCCAGCTCACCAAGTGGGACAGTTGGAAACACCATATATTTT CASSPSGTVGNTIYF
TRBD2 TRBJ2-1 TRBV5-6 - TGTGCCAGCAGCTGGGCGACTAGCCCTCAACGAAATGAGCAGTTCTTC CASSWATSPQRNEQFF
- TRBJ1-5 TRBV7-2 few TGTGCCAGCAGCTTAGAACCGCGTCAGCCCCAGCATTTT CASSLEPRQPQHF
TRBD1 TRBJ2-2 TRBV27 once TGTGCCAGCAGTCTAAGACAGGGGCCCAACACCGGGGAGCTGTTTTTT CASSLRQGPNTGELFF
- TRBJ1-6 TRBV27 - TGTGCCAGCAGACAGGTGTCAACTGCACCCCTCCACTTT CASRQVSTAPLHF
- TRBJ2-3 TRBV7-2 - TGTGCCAGCAGCTCCGGGCAGGGGACAGATACGCAGTATTTT CASSSGQGTDTQYF
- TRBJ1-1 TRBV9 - TGTGCCAGCAGCGTAGCGATAATAGCCACTGAAGCTTTCTTT CASSVAIIATEAFF
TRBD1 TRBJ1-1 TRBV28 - TGTGCCAGCAGTTTGGGACAGGGGGCGCGGTGGACTGAAGCTTTCTTT CASSLGQGARWTEAFF
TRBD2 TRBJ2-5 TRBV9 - TGTGCCAGCAGCGCTGGGACTAGCGGGAGACAAGAGACCCAGTACTTC CASSAGTSGRQETQYF
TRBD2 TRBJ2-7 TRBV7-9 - TGTGCCAGCATGGGGGGGTACGAGCAGTACTTC CASMGGYEQYF
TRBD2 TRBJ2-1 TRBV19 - TGTGCCAGTAGTAGGGGACTAGCGGGAGGAAATCGGATGGTCTTC CASSRGLAGGNRMVF
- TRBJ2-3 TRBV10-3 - TGTGCCATCAGTGATAGTGGACTAGGGGGTCCGGGTACGCAGTATTTT CAISDSGLGGPGTQYF
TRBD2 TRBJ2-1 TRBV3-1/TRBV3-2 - TGTGCCAGCAGCCTCATAGCGGGAAGGGGCAATGAGCAGTTCTTC CASSLIAGRGNEQFF
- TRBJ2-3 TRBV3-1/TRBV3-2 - TGTGCCAGCAGCCCTCAAGACAGCGCCGATACGCAGTATTTT CASSPQDSADTQYF
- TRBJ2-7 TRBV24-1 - TGTGCCACCAGTGACGGGAGCTCCTACGAGCAGTACTTC CATSDGSSYEQYF